The rows below give T cell receptor beta chains drawn from one sample of a study of T cells after yellow fever vaccination. TCRdb re-called the 5' RACE reads with MiXCR, one entry per CDR3 protein. The data show about 74,000 distinct CDR3 sequences, approximately 6.5% seen once. The specimen comprised CD8+ T cells sorted from PBMCs, sampled 4 to 6 days after the first yellow fever vaccination. These receptors all stem from a man between 18 and 35 years old who received the YFV17D yellow fever vaccine. Each CDR3 is given with its conserved first and last residue. The order of the fields is J gene, clone size, V gene, D gene, CDR3 DNA, CDR3 protein. A D gene is named only where the DNA matches it firmly. Clone size is given for some rows only: seen once, a few or many times, or a class if the clone is expanded.

TRBJ2-5 | many | TRBV7-2 | TRBD2 | TGTGCCAGCAGCTTAGGGGCTAGCGGGGTTGAGACCCAGTACTTC | CASSLGASGVETQYF
TRBJ2-3 | many | TRBV7-9 | TRBD1 | TGTGCCAGCAGCTCCTGGACAGGGGGCGAGACAGATACGCAGTATTTT | CASSSWTGGETDTQYF
TRBJ2-1 | many | TRBV27 | - | TGTGCCAGCAGCCTTGGGGGGATTGAGCAGTTCTTC | CASSLGGIEQFF
TRBJ1-1 | - | TRBV5-1 | - | TGCGCCAGCAGCTTCGCCTATATCACTGAAGCTTTCTTT | CASSFAYITEAFF
TRBJ2-2 | - | TRBV29-1 | TRBD2 | TGCAGCGTTGACACTAGCGGGGATTCGAGAACCGGGGAGCTGTTTTTT | CSVDTSGDSRTGELFF
TRBJ2-3 | few | TRBV10-3 | - | TGTGCCATCAGTGAGCGGACGGACGGCACAGATACGCAGTATTTT | CAISERTDGTDTQYF
TRBJ1-1 | few | TRBV27 | - | TGTGCCAGCAGTTTTGGGAGGGCCACTGAAGCTTTCTTT | CASSFGRATEAFF
TRBJ2-1 | many | TRBV21-1 | - | TGTGCCAGCAGCATTCAAAGTTGGCTAGCGGGGTCTCGGCATGAGCAGTTCTTC | CASSIQSWLAGSRHEQFF
TRBJ1-1 | many | TRBV7-2 | - | TGTGCCAGCAGCGAGGCCGGGACTTTGAACACTGAAGCTTTCTTT | CASSEAGTLNTEAFF
TRBJ1-4 | - | TRBV12-3/TRBV12-4 | - | TGTGCCAGCACCTCGACAGGCCGAAATGAAAAACTGTTTTTT | CASTSTGRNEKLFF
TRBJ2-5 | many | TRBV27 | - | TGTGCCAGCAGCCGGGTGGGGGTGGAGACCCAGTACTTC | CASSRVGVETQYF
TRBJ1-5 | few | TRBV19 | - | TGTGCCAGTAGTATCACCGGGGGTAGGCAGCCCCAGCATTTT | CASSITGGRQPQHF
TRBJ2-5 | many | TRBV6-2/TRBV6-3 | - | TGTGCCAGCAGTTACTTGGGGGGTCAGGAGACCCAGTACTTC | CASSYLGGQETQYF
TRBJ2-3 | many | TRBV24-1 | TRBD1 | TGTGCCACCAGTGATTTCGGGACAGGGTTTATCACAGATACGCAGTATTTT | CATSDFGTGFITDTQYF
TRBJ1-1 | - | TRBV6-1 | - | TGTGCCAGCGGTGTAGTGAACACTGAAGCTTTCTTT | CASGVVNTEAFF
TRBJ2-2 | - | TRBV6-1 | TRBD2 | TGTGCCAGCACCCCGGGGGGGGCTTACACCGGGGAGCTGTTTTTT | CASTPGGAYTGELFF
TRBJ2-3 | many | TRBV5-1 | - | TGCGCCAGCAGCTTGGGAAATACAGGGGATACGCAGTATTTT | CASSLGNTGDTQYF
TRBJ2-3 | - | TRBV7-9 | - | TGTGCCAGCAGCGCAAGTAGGTTCCCCAGCACAGATACGCAGTATTTT | CASSASRFPSTDTQYF
TRBJ2-5 | few | TRBV11-2 | TRBD2 | TGTGCCAGCAGCCCCTGGGGTAGCGGGGGGGTGTACCAAGAGACCCAGTACTTC | CASSPWGSGGVYQETQYF
TRBJ2-1 | few | TRBV12-3/TRBV12-4 | - | TGTGCCAGCAGTTTGCTGCCTCCGGGGCCGGGGCCCTACAATGAGCAGTTCTTC | CASSLLPPGPGPYNEQFF
TRBJ2-7 | many | TRBV7-2 | - | TGTGCCAGCAGACCCGACAGGTATTTTTCCGAGCAGTACTTC | CASRPDRYFSEQYF
TRBJ2-1 | few | TRBV4-1 | - | TGCGCCAGCAGCCCGAAAAGGGGGGGGGGCATCGACAATGAGCAGTTCTTC | CASSPKRGGGIDNEQFF
TRBJ2-2 | many | TRBV5-4 | TRBD2 | TGTGCCAGCAGCTTCGGGGGGGCGGACACCGGGGAGCTGTTTTTT | CASSFGGADTGELFF
TRBJ1-5 | - | TRBV7-9 | - | TGTGCCAGCAGCCCCCCGGGGAGAACCTATCAGCCCCAGCATTTT | CASSPPGRTYQPQHF
TRBJ2-7 | many | TRBV7-9 | TRBD2 | TGTGCCAGCAGCGAGACTAGCGGGGGCCCGAGCTCCTACGAGCAGTACTTC | CASSETSGGPSSYEQYF
TRBJ2-5 | - | TRBV5-6 | - | TGTGCCAGCAGCTGGATACGGGGGTGGGAGACCCAGTACTTC | CASSWIRGWETQYF
TRBJ1-3 | - | TRBV6-5 | - | TGTGCCGGCAGTTATGTGGGGTCTGGAAACACCATATATTTT | CAGSYVGSGNTIYF
TRBJ2-6 | many | TRBV29-1 | - | TGCAGCGTTGGCACGGACTTCGAGTCTGGGGCCAACGTCCTGACTTTC | CSVGTDFESGANVLTF
TRBJ1-2 | many | TRBV29-1 | - | TGCAGCGTTGACCTTTCCCAGAGTAACTATGGCTACACCTTC | CSVDLSQSNYGYTF
TRBJ2-3 | - | TRBV25-1 | - | TGTGCCAGCAGTGACCAGCGGAAAACCACAGATACGCAGTATTTT | CASSDQRKTTDTQYF
TRBJ2-1 | - | TRBV10-3 | TRBD1 | TGTGCCATCAGTGTGGACAGGTACAATGAGCAGTTCTTC | CAISVDRYNEQFF
TRBJ2-2 | many | TRBV9 | - | TGTGCCAGCAGCGAGGACCCGGACACCGGGGAGCTGTTTTTT | CASSEDPDTGELFF
TRBJ2-3 | many | TRBV12-3/TRBV12-4 | - | TGTGCCAGCAGTTTAGATCATATTACGCAGTATTTT | CASSLDHITQYF
TRBJ1-5 | few | TRBV28 | TRBD1 | TGTGCCAGCGGCGAAGCGCCAGGGGGCGGTCAGCCCCAGCATTTT | CASGEAPGGGQPQHF
TRBJ2-1 | - | TRBV7-2 | - | TGTGCCAGCAGCTTAACCCGCGTGGAGCAGTTCTTC | CASSLTRVEQFF
TRBJ2-3 | - | TRBV5-1 | TRBD2 | TGCGCCAGCAGCGAGCGGGGCTGGGTCACAGATACGCAGTATTTT | CASSERGWVTDTQYF